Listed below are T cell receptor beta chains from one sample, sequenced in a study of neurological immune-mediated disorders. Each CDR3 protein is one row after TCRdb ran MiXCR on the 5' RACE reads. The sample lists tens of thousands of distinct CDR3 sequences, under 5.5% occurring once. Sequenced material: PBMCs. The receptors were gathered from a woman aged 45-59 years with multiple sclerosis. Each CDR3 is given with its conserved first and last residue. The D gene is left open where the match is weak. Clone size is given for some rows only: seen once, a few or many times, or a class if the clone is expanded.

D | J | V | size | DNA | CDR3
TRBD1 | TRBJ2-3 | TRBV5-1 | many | TGCGCCAGCAGCTCTGGGGGACAGACAACAGATACGCAGTATTTT | CASSSGGQTTDTQYF
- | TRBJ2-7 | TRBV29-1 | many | TGCAGCGTTGTGGGGGACGGCGACGAGCAGTACTTC | CSVVGDGDEQYF
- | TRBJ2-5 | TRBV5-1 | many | TGCGCCAGCAGCTTGACAGGGCGGGAGACCCAGTACTTC | CASSLTGRETQYF
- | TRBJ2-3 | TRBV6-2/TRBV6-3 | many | TGTGCCAGCAGATATAGTAGCACAGATACGCAGTATTTT | CASRYSSTDTQYF
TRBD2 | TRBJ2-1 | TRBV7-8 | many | TGTGCCAGCAGCTTAAGTTCGGCTAGCGGGGGAATTTACAATGAGCAGTTCTTC | CASSLSSASGGIYNEQFF
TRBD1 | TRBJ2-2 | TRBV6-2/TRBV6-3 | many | TGTGCCAGCAGTGAACCGGGACAGGGTTATTACGGGGAGCTGTTTTTT | CASSEPGQGYYGELFF
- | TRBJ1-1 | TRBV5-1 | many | TGCGCCAGCAGCTGGGGGGACGTTATGAACACTGAAGCTTTCTTT | CASSWGDVMNTEAFF
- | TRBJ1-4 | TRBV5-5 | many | TGTGCCAGCAGCTTGTCAGGGAGCGAAAAACTGTTTTTT | CASSLSGSEKLFF
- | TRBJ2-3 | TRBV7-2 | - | TGTGCCAGCAGCTTAGTGGGGTCAGGCGGCAGGACGGATACGCAGTATTTT | CASSLVGSGGRTDTQYF
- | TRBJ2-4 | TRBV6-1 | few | TGTGCCAGCAGTGAAGCGCGAAACATTCAGTACTTC | CASSEARNIQYF
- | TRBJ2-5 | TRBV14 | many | TGTGCCAGCAGCCGGGGGAAGCAAGAGACCCAGTACTTC | CASSRGKQETQYF
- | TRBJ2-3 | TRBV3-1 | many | TGTGCCAGCAGCCAAAGGGCAGATACGCAGTATTTT | CASSQRADTQYF
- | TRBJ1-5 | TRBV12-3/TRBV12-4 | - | TGTGCCAGCAGTTTGGGACACTCTTATAGCAATCAGCCCCAGAATTTT | CASSLGHSYSNQPQNF
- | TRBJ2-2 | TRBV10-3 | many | TGTGCCATACCGGGCCAGGGAAACACCGGGGAGCTGTTTTTT | CAIPGQGNTGELFF
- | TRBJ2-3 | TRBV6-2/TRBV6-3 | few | TGTGCCAGCCAGCCATTCCTAGCGCACACAGATACGCAGTATTTT | CASQPFLAHTDTQYF
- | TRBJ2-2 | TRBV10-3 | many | TGTGCCACCCGACGTGAGGCCGAAGGGGAGCTGTTTTTT | CATRREAEGELFF
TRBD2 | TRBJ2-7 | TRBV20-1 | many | TGCAGTGCTAGAGATCCTTTAGCGGGGGGCTACGAGCAGTACTTC | CSARDPLAGGYEQYF
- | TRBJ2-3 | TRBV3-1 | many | TGTGCCAGCAGCCAAGTGGAAGATACGCAGTATTTT | CASSQVEDTQYF
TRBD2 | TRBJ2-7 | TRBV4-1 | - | TGCGCCAGCGGGGAGGGAAGCTCCTACGAGCAGTACTTC | CASGEGSSYEQYF
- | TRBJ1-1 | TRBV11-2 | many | TGTGCCAGCAGCTTGGGGGCCCCGTACGCTTTCTTT | CASSLGAPYAFF
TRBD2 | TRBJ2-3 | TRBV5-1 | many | TGCGCCAGCAGCTCACTAGCGGATAGCACAGATACGCAGTATTTT | CASSSLADSTDTQYF
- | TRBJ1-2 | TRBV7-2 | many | TGTGCCAGCAGCTTAGGGATAACAGGGAATGGATATGGCTACACCTTC | CASSLGITGNGYGYTF
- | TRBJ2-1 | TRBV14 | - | TGTGCCAGCAGCCAAGGATTCAGCCGATACAATGAGCAGTTCTTC | CASSQGFSRYNEQFF
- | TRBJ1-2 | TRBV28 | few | TGTGCCAGCAAGGCGGGGAGCTATGGCTACACCTTC | CASKAGSYGYTF
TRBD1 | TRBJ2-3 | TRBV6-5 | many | TGTGCCAGCAGTCAGACAGGGATGGCAGATACGCAGTATTTT | CASSQTGMADTQYF
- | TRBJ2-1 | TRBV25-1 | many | TGTGCCAGCAGTGCATGGGCTAGTGCCTACAATGAGCAGTTCTTC | CASSAWASAYNEQFF
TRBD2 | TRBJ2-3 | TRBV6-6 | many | TGTGCCAGCAGCTCCTCTAGCGGGGGGCGAGATACGCAGTATTTT | CASSSSSGGRDTQYF
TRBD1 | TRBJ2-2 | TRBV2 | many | TGTGCCAGCAGTGACGACAGGGGCGGCGGGGAGCTGTTTTTT | CASSDDRGGGELFF
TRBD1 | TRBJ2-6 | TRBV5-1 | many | TGCGCCAGCAGCTTGGCCGGGACAGCCCTGTCTGGGGCCAACGTCCTGACTTTC | CASSLAGTALSGANVLTF
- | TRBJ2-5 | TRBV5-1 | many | TGCGCCAGCAGCTCGCAGGGTCCCCAAGAGACCCAGTACTTC | CASSSQGPQETQYF
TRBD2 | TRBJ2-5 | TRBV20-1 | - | TGCAGTGCTAGCTCAGCGGGGGTTGAGACCCAGTACTTC | CSASSAGVETQYF
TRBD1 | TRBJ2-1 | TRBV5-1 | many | TGCGCCAGCAGCTCTAAACAGGGGTTCGTACTAAATGAGCAGTTCTTC | CASSSKQGFVLNEQFF
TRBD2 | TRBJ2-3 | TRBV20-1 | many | TGCAGTGCTCGGGGGACTAGCGGAACCCCTAGCACAGATACGCAGTATTTT | CSARGTSGTPSTDTQYF
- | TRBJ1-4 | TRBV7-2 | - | TGTGCCAGCAGCCGGAGGACAGATAATGAAAAACTGTTTTTT | CASSRRTDNEKLFF
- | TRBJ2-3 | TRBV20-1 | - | TGCAGTGCCACGACAGATACGCAGTATTTT | CSATTDTQYF
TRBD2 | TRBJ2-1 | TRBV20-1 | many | TGCAGTGCTAGAAAGAGCGGGGGGGCCAATGAGCAGTTCTTC | CSARKSGGANEQFF
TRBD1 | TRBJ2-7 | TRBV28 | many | TGTGCCAGCAGTCCCCGGGACAGGGGATCCTACGAGCAGTACTTC | CASSPRDRGSYEQYF
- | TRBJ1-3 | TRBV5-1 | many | TGCGCCAGCAGCTTTGGCCCGCATGGCTCTGGAAACACCATATATTTT | CASSFGPHGSGNTIYF
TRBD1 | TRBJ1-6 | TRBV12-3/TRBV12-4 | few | TGTGCCAGCAGTCCGACAGGGTACGAGACACCCCTCCACTTT | CASSPTGYETPLHF
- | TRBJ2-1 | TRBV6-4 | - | TGTGCCAGCAGTTCGGACGCGAGCTCCTACAATGAGCAGTTCTTC | CASSSDASSYNEQFF
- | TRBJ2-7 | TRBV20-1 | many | TGCAGTGCTGCCCTGACAGGTTCCTACGAGCAGTACTTC | CSAALTGSYEQYF
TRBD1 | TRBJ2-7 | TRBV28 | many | TGTGCCAGCAGGCCTTCAGGGGGCCCCTACGAGCAGTACTTC | CASRPSGGPYEQYF
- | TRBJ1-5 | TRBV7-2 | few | TGTGCCAGCAGCTTAGCGGGACGGAGCAATCAGCCCCAGAATTTT | CASSLAGRSNQPQNF
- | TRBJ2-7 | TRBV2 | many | TGTGCCAGCAGTGATCAGGGAGCCTCCTACGAGCAGTACTTC | CASSDQGASYEQYF
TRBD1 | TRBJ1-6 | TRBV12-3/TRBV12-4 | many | TGTGCCAGCAGCAAGACAGGGGGAGTTAATTCACCCCTCCACTTT | CASSKTGGVNSPLHF
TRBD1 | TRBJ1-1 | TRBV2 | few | TGTGCCAGGGACAGGGGTTCGAACACTGAAGCTTTCTTT | CARDRGSNTEAFF
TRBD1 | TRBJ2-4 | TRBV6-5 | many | TGTGCCAGCAGTTTGAGGGACAGGGAGTACTTC | CASSLRDREYF
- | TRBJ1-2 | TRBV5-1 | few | TGCGCCAGCAGCTCCGGGACCCTCTTTGATGGCTACACCTTC | CASSSGTLFDGYTF
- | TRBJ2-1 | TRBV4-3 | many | TGCGCCAGCAGCCAAGATCACGGGTCCCACAATGAGCAGTTCTTC | CASSQDHGSHNEQFF
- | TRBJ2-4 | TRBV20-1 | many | TGCAGTGCTATGGGGGCTGTCGGGAAAAACATTCAGTACTTC | CSAMGAVGKNIQYF
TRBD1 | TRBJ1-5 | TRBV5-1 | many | TGCGCCAGCAGATCGGCTAGGACAGGGACAGGTAGTGGCAATCAGCCCCAGCATTTT | CASRSARTGTGSGNQPQHF
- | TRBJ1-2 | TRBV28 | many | TGTGCCAGCACCACCCAGCCTGGGATCGGGGGCTACACCTTC | CASTTQPGIGGYTF